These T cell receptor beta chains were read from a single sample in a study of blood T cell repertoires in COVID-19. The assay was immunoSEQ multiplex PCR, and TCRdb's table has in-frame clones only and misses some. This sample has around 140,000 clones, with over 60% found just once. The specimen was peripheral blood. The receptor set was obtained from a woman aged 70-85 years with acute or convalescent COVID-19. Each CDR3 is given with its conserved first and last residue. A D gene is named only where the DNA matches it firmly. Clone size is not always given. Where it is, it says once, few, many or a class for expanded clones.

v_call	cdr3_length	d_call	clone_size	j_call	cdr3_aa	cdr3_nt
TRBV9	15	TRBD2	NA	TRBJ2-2	CASSNSGRRTGELFF	TGTGCCAGCAGCAATAGCGGGAGGCGAACCGGGGAGCTGTTTTTT
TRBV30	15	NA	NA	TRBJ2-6	CAWSRGGAGANVLTF	TGTGCCTGGAGCAGAGGGGGGGCTGGGGCCAACGTCCTGACTTTC
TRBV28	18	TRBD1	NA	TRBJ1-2	CASSLGTGPSSGDYGYTF	TGTGCCAGCAGTTTAGGGACAGGGCCATCCTCTGGGGACTATGGCTACACCTTC
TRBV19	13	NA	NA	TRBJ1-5	CASSIVQNQPQHF	TGTGCCAGTAGTATAGTCCAGAATCAGCCCCAGCATTTT
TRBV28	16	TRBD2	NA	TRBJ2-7	CASSFGILAGGYEQYF	TGTGCCAGCAGTTTTGGTATCTTAGCGGGGGGCTACGAGCAGTACTTC
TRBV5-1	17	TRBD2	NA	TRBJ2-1	CASSLAASGALYNEQFF	TGCGCCAGCAGCTTGGCCGCTAGCGGGGCACTTTACAATGAGCAGTTCTTC
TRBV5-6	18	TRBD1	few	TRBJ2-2	CASSLIWSDRSTYGELFF	TGTGCCAGCAGCTTGATCTGGTCGGACAGGTCAACATACGGGGAGCTGTTTTTT
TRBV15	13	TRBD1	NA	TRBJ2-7	CATSSLRQGEQYF	TGTGCCACCAGCAGTCTCCGACAGGGCGAGCAGTACTTC
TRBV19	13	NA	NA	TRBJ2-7	CASSHQGNYEQYF	TGTGCCAGTAGCCATCAGGGGAACTACGAGCAGTACTTC
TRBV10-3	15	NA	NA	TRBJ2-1	CAISDSAGGNNEQFF	TGTGCCATCAGTGATTCGGCTGGAGGGAACAATGAGCAGTTCTTC
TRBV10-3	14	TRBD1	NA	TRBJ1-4	CAISVKGAGEKLFF	TGTGCCATCAGTGTAAAGGGGGCCGGTGAAAAACTGTTTTTT
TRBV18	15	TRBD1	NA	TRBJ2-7	CASSPSLGGLGEQYF	TGTGCCAGCTCACCATCTTTAGGGGGCTTAGGGGAGCAGTACTTC
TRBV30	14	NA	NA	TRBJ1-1	CAWGYDVNTAEAFF	TGTGCCTGGGGTTATGACGTAAACACAGCTGAAGCTTTCTTT
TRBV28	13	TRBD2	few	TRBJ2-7	CASSLGGLLEQYF	TGTGCCAGCAGTTTGGGAGGGTTACTCGAGCAGTACTTC
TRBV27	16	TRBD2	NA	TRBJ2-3	CASSLSGLAALDTQYF	TGTGCCAGCAGTTTATCGGGGCTAGCGGCTCTTGATACGCAGTATTTT
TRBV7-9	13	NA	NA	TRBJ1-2	CASSLGELRGYTF	TGTGCCAGCAGCTTAGGCGAGCTCCGGGGCTACACCTTC
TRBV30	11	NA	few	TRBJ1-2	CAWSHSYGYTF	TGTGCCTGGAGCCATAGCTATGGCTACACCTTC
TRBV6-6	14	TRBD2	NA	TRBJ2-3	CASSRGGATDTQYF	TGTGCCAGCAGTCGCGGGGGGGCCACAGATACGCAGTATTTT
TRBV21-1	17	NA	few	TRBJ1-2	CASSKGDRGRAGYGYTF	TGTGCCAGCAGCAAAGGAGACAGGGGGCGAGCGGGCTATGGCTACACCTTC
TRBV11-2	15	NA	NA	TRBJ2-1	CASSLYLGRSNEQFF	TGTGCCAGCAGCTTATACCTGGGGAGAAGCAATGAGCAGTTCTTC
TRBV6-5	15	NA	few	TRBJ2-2	CASIGGAWDTGELFF	TGTGCCAGCATTGGGGGGGCGTGGGACACCGGGGAGCTGTTTTTT
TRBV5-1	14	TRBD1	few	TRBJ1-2	CASSLEDRGVGYTF	TGCGCCAGCAGCTTGGAGGACAGGGGGGTTGGCTACACCTTC
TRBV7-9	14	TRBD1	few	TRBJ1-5	CASSFGDSNQPQHF	TGTGCCAGCAGCTTTGGGGACAGTAATCAGCCCCAGCATTTT
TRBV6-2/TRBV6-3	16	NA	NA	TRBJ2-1	CASSLLGGSSYNEQFF	TGTGCCAGCAGTTTACTCGGGGGAAGCTCCTACAATGAGCAGTTCTTC
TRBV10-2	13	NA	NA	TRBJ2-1	CASWSLGFNEQFF	TGCGCCAGCTGGAGCCTCGGCTTCAATGAGCAGTTCTTC
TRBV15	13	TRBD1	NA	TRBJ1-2	CATSRDRGGGYTF	TGTGCCACCAGCAGGGACAGGGGAGGCGGCTACACCTTC
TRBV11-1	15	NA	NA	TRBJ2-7	CASSLVDSGRYEQYF	TGTGCCAGCAGCTTAGTCGATAGCGGTCGCTACGAGCAGTACTTC
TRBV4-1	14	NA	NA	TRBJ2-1	CASSQMRQSGGKFF	TGCGCCAGCAGCCAGATGCGCCAATCAGGTGGAAAGTTCTTC
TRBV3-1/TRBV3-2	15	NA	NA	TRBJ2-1	CASSQRAQAYNEQFF	TGTGCCAGCAGCCAAAGGGCACAGGCCTACAATGAGCAGTTCTTC
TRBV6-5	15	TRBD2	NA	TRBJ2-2	CASRLAGSSTGELFF	TGTGCCAGTAGACTAGCGGGATCCTCCACCGGGGAGCTGTTTTTT
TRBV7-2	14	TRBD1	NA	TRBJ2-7	CASSPGQGAGEQYF	TGTGCCAGCAGCCCGGGACAGGGGGCCGGCGAGCAGTACTTC
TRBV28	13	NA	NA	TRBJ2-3	CASSLEGLYTQYF	TGTGCCAGCAGTTTGGAGGGTCTTTATACGCAGTATTTT
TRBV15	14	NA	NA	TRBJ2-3	CATTQRVATDTQYF	TGTGCCACCACCCAGAGAGTAGCCACAGATACGCAGTATTTT
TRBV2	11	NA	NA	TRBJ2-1	CASSRSNEQFF	TGTGCCAGCAGCCGGAGCAATGAGCAGTTCTTC
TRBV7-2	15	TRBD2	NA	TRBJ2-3	CASSLGLAGTDTQYF	TGTGCCAGCAGCTTGGGACTAGCGGGGACAGATACGCAGTATTTT
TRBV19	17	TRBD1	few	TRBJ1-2	CASTNINRGESNYGYTF	TGTGCCAGCACGAACATAAACAGGGGAGAATCAAACTATGGCTACACCTTC
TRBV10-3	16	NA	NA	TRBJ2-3	CAAGAGGGTYTDTQYF	TGTGCCGCTGGGGCAGGGGGAGGCACTTACACAGATACGCAGTATTTT
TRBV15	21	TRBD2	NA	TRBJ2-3	CATSRDHLVRGAARGTDTQYF	TGTGCCACCAGCAGAGATCACTTAGTGCGGGGGGCGGCCAGAGGCACAGATACGCAGTATTTT
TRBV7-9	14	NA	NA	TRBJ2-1	CASSFGLNYNEQFF	TGTGCCAGCAGCTTCGGACTAAACTACAATGAGCAGTTCTTC
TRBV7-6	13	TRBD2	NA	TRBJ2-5	CASSLGEGKTQYF	TGTGCCAGCAGCTTAGGGGAGGGAAAGACCCAGTACTTC
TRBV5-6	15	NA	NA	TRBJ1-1	CASSRSPGLSTEAFF	TGTGCCAGCAGCCGTTCCCCGGGACTGTCCACTGAAGCTTTCTTT
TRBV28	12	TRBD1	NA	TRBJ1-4	CATRGQAGKLFF	TGTGCCACCCGGGGACAGGCGGGAAAACTGTTTTTT
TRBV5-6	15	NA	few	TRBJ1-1	CASSHATWGGTEAFF	TGTGCCAGCAGCCACGCGACTTGGGGGGGCACTGAAGCTTTCTTT
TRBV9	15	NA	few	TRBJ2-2	CASSPWTANTGELFF	TGTGCCAGCAGCCCATGGACAGCGAACACCGGGGAGCTGTTTTTT
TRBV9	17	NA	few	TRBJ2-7	CASSVVHPLRGAYEQYF	TGTGCCAGCAGCGTAGTGCACCCCCTCAGGGGGGCATACGAGCAGTACTTC
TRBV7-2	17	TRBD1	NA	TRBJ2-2	CASSPDRARLNTGELFF	TGTGCCAGCAGTCCAGACAGGGCGCGGTTGAACACCGGGGAGCTGTTTTTT
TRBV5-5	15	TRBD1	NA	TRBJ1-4	CASSGGQPANEKLFF	TGTGCCAGCAGCGGGGGACAGCCGGCTAATGAAAAACTGTTTTTT
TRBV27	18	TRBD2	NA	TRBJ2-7	CASSFRLAGGQLPYEQYF	TGTGCCAGCAGTTTTCGGCTAGCGGGAGGCCAACTTCCCTACGAGCAGTACTTC
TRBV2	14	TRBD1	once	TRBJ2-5	CASSLQQGAETQYF	TGTGCCAGCAGTCTCCAACAGGGGGCAGAGACCCAGTACTTC
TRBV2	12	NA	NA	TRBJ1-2	CASSGVYYGYTF	TGTGCCAGCAGCGGAGTCTACTATGGCTACACCTTC
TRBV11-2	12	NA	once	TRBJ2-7	CASSLDQYEQYF	TGTGCCAGCAGCTTAGATCAATACGAGCAGTACTTC
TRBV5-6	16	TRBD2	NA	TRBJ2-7	CASSPGTSGGRYEQYF	TGTGCCAGCAGCCCCGGGACTAGCGGGGGGAGATACGAGCAGTACTTC
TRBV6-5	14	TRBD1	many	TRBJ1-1	CASSYGTGYTEAFF	TGTGCCAGCAGTTACGGGACAGGCTACACTGAAGCTTTCTTT
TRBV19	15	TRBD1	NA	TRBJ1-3	CASSMHNRGGNTIYF	TGTGCCAGTAGTATGCACAACAGGGGTGGAAACACCATATATTTT
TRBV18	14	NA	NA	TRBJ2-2	CASSPPLLTGELFF	TGTGCCAGCTCACCACCATTGTTAACCGGGGAGCTGTTTTTT